This is a list of T cell receptor beta chains from one sample in a study of synovial regulatory T cells in juvenile arthritis. Only in-frame clones appear in the TCRdb table, and some are missing; sequencing was by immunoSEQ multiplex PCR. Here the sample table reports 9,500 to 10,000 clones. Specimen: Treg cells from blood. Receptor source: a donor aged 2-30 years with juvenile idiopathic arthritis. Each CDR3 is given with its conserved first and last residue. Each record gives: J gene, V gene, CDR3 protein.

TRBJ1-2 | TRBV19 | CASSHREIYGYTF
TRBJ2-1 | TRBV5-4 | CASTSDHEQFF
TRBJ2-1 | TRBV5-1 | CASSLAPANEQFF
TRBJ2-5 | TRBV14 | CASSQDPPETQYF
TRBJ2-7 | TRBV11-2 | CASSLEAGGHTYEQYF
TRBJ1-3 | TRBV6-1 | CASSETAYTIYF
TRBJ1-3 | TRBV19 | CASTDRASGNTIYF
TRBJ1-2 | TRBV2 | CASTQGARGYTF
TRBJ1-6 | TRBV19 | CASSIGQIYNSPLHF
TRBJ2-3 | TRBV6-4 | CASSVGLAGPTSTDTQYF
TRBJ1-6 | TRBV5-1 | CASSSGQTTAPLHF
TRBJ1-3 | TRBV5-1 | CASSPQAASGNTIYF
TRBJ1-4 | TRBV18 | CASSPQSSNEKLFF
TRBJ1-4 | TRBV7-9 | CASSLGSPNEKLFF
TRBJ1-6 | TRBV19 | CASRFYNSPLHF
TRBJ2-1 | TRBV5-4 | CASSSGLAGAGNEQFF
TRBJ2-2 | TRBV7-3 | CASSLGQATGELFF
TRBJ1-4 | TRBV5-4 | CASSLSRGAKNEKLFF
TRBJ1-6 | TRBV7-9 | CASSLRVTNSPLHF